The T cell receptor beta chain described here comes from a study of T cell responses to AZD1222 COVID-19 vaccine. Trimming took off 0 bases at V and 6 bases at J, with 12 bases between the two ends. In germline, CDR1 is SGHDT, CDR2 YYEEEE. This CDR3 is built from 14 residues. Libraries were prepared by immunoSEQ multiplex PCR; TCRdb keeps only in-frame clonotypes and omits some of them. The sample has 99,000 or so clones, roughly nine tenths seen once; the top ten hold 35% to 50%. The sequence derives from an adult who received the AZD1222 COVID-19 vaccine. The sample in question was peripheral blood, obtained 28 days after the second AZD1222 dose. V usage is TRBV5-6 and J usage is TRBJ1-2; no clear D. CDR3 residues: CASSLVWNSNGYTF. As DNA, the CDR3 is TGTGCCAGCAGCTTGGTGTGGAACTCGAATGGCTACACCTTC. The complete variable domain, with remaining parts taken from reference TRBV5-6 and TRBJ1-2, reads DAGVTQSPTHLIKTRGQQVTLRCSPKSGHDTVSWYQQALGQGPQFIFQYYEEEERQRGNFPDRFSGHQFPNYSSELNVNALLLGDSALYLCASSLVWNSNGYTFGSGTRLTVV.